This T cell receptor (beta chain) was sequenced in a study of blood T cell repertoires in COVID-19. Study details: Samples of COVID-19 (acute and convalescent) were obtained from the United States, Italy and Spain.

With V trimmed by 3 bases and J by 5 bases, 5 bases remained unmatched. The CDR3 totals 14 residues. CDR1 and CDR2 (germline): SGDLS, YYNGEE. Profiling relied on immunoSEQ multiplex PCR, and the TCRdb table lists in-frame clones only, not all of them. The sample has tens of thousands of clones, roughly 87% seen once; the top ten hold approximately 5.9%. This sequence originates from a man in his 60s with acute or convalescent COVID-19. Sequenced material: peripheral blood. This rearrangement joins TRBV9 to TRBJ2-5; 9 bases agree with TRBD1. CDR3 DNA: TGTGCCAGCAGCGCACAGGGGGCCGGGGAGACCCAGTACTTC. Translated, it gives CASSAQGAGETQYF. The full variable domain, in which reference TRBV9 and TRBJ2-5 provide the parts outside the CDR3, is DSGVTQTPKHLITATGQRVTLRCSPRSGDLSVYWYQQSLDQGLQFLIQYYNGEERAKGNILERFSAQQFPDLHSELNLSSLELGDSALYFCASSAQGAGETQYFGPGTRLLVL.